This is a list of T cell receptor beta chains from one sample in a study of blood T cell repertoires in COVID-19. Profiling relied on immunoSEQ multiplex PCR, and the TCRdb table lists in-frame clones only, not all of them. The table lists some 110,000 clones, over 60% of them singletons. Sequenced input: peripheral blood. Every receptor here comes from an elderly man with COVID-19, enrolled during active disease. Each CDR3 is given with its conserved first and last residue. D genes are given only for firm matches. Expanded clones get a size class; other rows say once, few or many, or leave the size out.

cdr3_aa	cdr3_nt	v_call	clone_size	j_call	d_call
CASSLWIGGTPGRAFF	TGCGCCAGCAGCTTGTGGATCGGAGGGACCCCGGGGAGGGCTTTCTTT	TRBV5-1	.	TRBJ1-1	.
CASSPYAGYNQETQYF	TGTGCCAGCTCACCATATGCGGGATACAACCAAGAGACCCAGTACTTC	TRBV18	.	TRBJ2-5	.
CASSLSPAGFDEQYF	TGTGCCAGCAGTTTATCTCCCGCAGGGTTCGACGAGCAGTACTTC	TRBV27	once	TRBJ2-7	.
CASSVGVYSYNEQFF	TGTGCCAGTAGTGTCGGGGTTTACTCCTACAATGAGCAGTTCTTC	TRBV19	once	TRBJ2-1	.
CASSLVGASYNEQFF	TGTGCCAGCAGTTTGGTAGGGGCCTCCTACAATGAGCAGTTCTTC	TRBV28	.	TRBJ2-1	.
CASSLDETVYQPQHF	TGTGCCAGCAGCTTGGACGAGACAGTGTATCAGCCCCAGCATTTT	TRBV5-5	.	TRBJ1-5	.
CSVTGTSGISGQYF	TGCAGCGTTACCGGGACTAGCGGGATTAGTGGGCAGTACTTC	TRBV29-1	.	TRBJ2-7	TRBD2
CASSLDVNTEAFF	TGCGCCAGCAGCTTGGATGTAAACACTGAAGCTTTCTTT	TRBV5-1	.	TRBJ1-1	.
CASSRGTGVMNYGYTF	TGTGCCAGCAGCCGCGGGACAGGGGTGATGAACTATGGCTACACCTTC	TRBV4-2	.	TRBJ1-2	TRBD1
CSASGGRVRQETQYF	TGCAGTGCTAGTGGGGGGAGGGTGCGGCAAGAGACCCAGTACTTC	TRBV20-1	.	TRBJ2-5	TRBD2
CASSTTGSSYNEQFF	TGTGCCAGCAGCACTACAGGGAGCTCCTACAATGAGCAGTTCTTC	TRBV6-5	once	TRBJ2-1	.
CASSQGDPASFDEQFF	TGTGCCAGCAGTCAGGGGGACCCGGCAAGTTTCGATGAGCAGTTCTTC	TRBV6-4	.	TRBJ2-1	TRBD1
CASSLGWGGHGTQYF	TGTGCCAGCAGCTTAGGTTGGGGAGGCCATGGGACCCAGTACTTC	TRBV7-2	.	TRBJ2-5	.
CASSFHGYEQYF	TGTGCCAGCAGCTTTCACGGCTACGAGCAGTACTTC	TRBV5-4	.	TRBJ2-7	.
CASSLGQFQETQYF	TGTGCCAGCAGCCTTGGACAATTCCAAGAGACCCAGTACTTC	TRBV2	once	TRBJ2-5	.
CASSLVGTSGYEQYF	TGTGCCAGCAGCTTGGTCGGGACTAGCGGCTACGAGCAGTACTTC	TRBV5-4	.	TRBJ2-7	TRBD2
CASSGLAGNEQFF	TGTGCCAGCTCGGGACTAGCGGGAAATGAGCAGTTCTTC	TRBV5-8	.	TRBJ2-1	TRBD2
CASSQGGSGNTEAFF	TGCGCCAGCAGCCAAGGGGGCAGTGGGAACACTGAAGCTTTCTTT	TRBV4-1	.	TRBJ1-1	.
CASSFQGAAGELFF	TGTGCCAGCAGCTTTCAGGGGGCGGCCGGGGAGCTGTTTTTT	TRBV11-2	.	TRBJ2-2	TRBD1
CASTFTGVDQPQHF	TGTGCCAGTACTTTCACAGGGGTTGATCAGCCCCAGCATTTT	TRBV19	.	TRBJ1-5	TRBD1
CASSQDYGYEQYF	TGTGCCAGCAGCCAAGACTACGGTTACGAGCAGTACTTC	TRBV3-1/TRBV3-2	.	TRBJ2-7	.
CASSLFGQEDGYTF	TGTGCCAGCAGTTTATTTGGACAGGAAGATGGCTACACCTTC	TRBV28	.	TRBJ1-2	TRBD1
CASSVPGGGGSYNEQFF	TGTGCCAGCAGCGTACCCGGGGGTGGCGGGAGTTACAATGAGCAGTTCTTC	TRBV9	.	TRBJ2-1	TRBD2
CASSWGQGGTEAFF	TGTGCCAGCAGTTGGGGACAGGGCGGCACTGAAGCTTTCTTT	TRBV27	.	TRBJ1-1	TRBD1
CASSGKEASYEQYF	TGTGCCAGCAGCGGTAAGGAGGCCTCCTACGAGCAGTACTTC	TRBV5-4	.	TRBJ2-7	.
CAISARQLMNTEAFF	TGTGCCATCAGTGCCCGACAGTTAATGAACACTGAAGCTTTCTTT	TRBV10-3	.	TRBJ1-1	.
CASWGQALSRYEQYF	TGTGCCAGCTGGGGACAGGCTTTATCGAGGTACGAGCAGTACTTC	TRBV9	few	TRBJ2-7	TRBD1
CASYLTSGTGNYGYTF	TGTGCCAGCTACCTTACCTCAGGGACAGGCAACTATGGCTACACCTTC	TRBV28	.	TRBJ1-2	TRBD1
CATLREYEQYF	TGTGCCACCCTTAGAGAATACGAGCAGTACTTC	TRBV2	.	TRBJ2-7	.
CASSKFGTVYEQYF	TGTGCCAGCAGTAAGTTCGGGACAGTCTACGAGCAGTACTTC	TRBV27	.	TRBJ2-7	TRBD1
CASSLSVLREQYF	TGTGCCAGCAGCTTGAGCGTTCTTAGGGAGCAGTACTTC	TRBV5-4	.	TRBJ2-7	.
CASGRPGQVGEKLFF	TGTGCCAGTGGACGACCGGGACAGGTGGGAGAAAAACTGTTTTTT	TRBV19	.	TRBJ1-4	TRBD1
CASSLIRDWPRTKTQYF	TGTGCCAGCAGCTTAATCAGGGACTGGCCTCGAACGAAGACCCAGTACTTC	TRBV7-3	.	TRBJ2-5	.
CASSLQRETQYF	TGTGCCAGCAGCTTACAGCGGGAGACCCAGTACTTC	TRBV7-2	.	TRBJ2-5	.
CASSFLRGFDNSPLHF	TGTGCCAGCAGCTTCCTGAGGGGGTTTGATAATTCACCCCTCCACTTT	TRBV13	.	TRBJ1-6	.
CASRQGGDRPYGYTF	TGCGCCAGCAGGCAAGGGGGGGATCGGCCCTATGGCTACACCTTC	TRBV5-1	.	TRBJ1-2	.
CASSYSFDTTDTQYF	TGTGCCAGCAGTTACTCGTTCGACACCACAGATACGCAGTATTTT	TRBV6-6	.	TRBJ2-3	.
CASSLGTSGYNEQFF	TGTGCCAGCAGTTTAGGGACTAGCGGTTACAATGAGCAGTTCTTC	TRBV28	.	TRBJ2-1	TRBD2
CASSFTAGGSNEQFF	TGTGCCAGCAGCTTCACAGCGGGAGGGTCCAATGAGCAGTTCTTC	TRBV5-8	.	TRBJ2-1	TRBD2
CASREGASTDTQYF	TGCGCCAGCAGAGAGGGGGCTAGCACAGATACGCAGTATTTT	TRBV5-1	.	TRBJ2-3	TRBD1
CASSLDREDSAEAFF	TGTGCCAGCAGCCTGGACAGGGAGGATTCGGCTGAAGCTTTCTTT	TRBV6-5	.	TRBJ1-1	TRBD1
CASSSGADTQYF	TGTGCCAGCAGCTCAGGTGCAGATACGCAGTATTTT	TRBV7-2	.	TRBJ2-3	.
CASRDFVGPQHF	TGTGCCAGCAGGGACTTCGTAGGGCCCCAGCATTTT	TRBV6-5	.	TRBJ1-5	.
CASSFGLAGTSYNEQFF	TGTGCCAGCAGTTTCGGGCTAGCGGGGACCTCCTACAATGAGCAGTTCTTC	TRBV28	.	TRBJ2-1	TRBD2
CASSQPGLAKKEDYEQYF	TGTGCCAGCAGCCAACCGGGACTAGCGAAAAAAGAGGACTACGAGCAGTACTTC	TRBV3-1/TRBV3-2	.	TRBJ2-7	TRBD2
CASSPDRGNTEAFF	TGTGCCAGCTCACCGGACAGGGGGAACACTGAAGCTTTCTTT	TRBV18	.	TRBJ1-1	TRBD1
CSVLAESPTDTQYF	TGCAGCGTTCTAGCGGAATCCCCCACAGATACGCAGTATTTT	TRBV29-1	.	TRBJ2-3	TRBD2